Listed below are T cell receptor beta chains from one sample, sequenced in a study of blood T cell repertoires in COVID-19. Some clones are missing from TCRdb's copy, which holds only in-frame ones; the method was immunoSEQ multiplex PCR. The data contain approximately 250,000 clones, approximately 88% of them singletons. The specimen sequenced was PBMCs or T cells enriched from blood (not recorded which). The receptors come from a woman under 40 who had recovered from COVID-19. Each CDR3 is given without its conserved first and last residue.

>TRBJ1-2|11|TRBV12-3/TRBV12-4
ASSLGQGFGYT
>TRBJ2-3|13|TRBV9
ASSPYPGGFDTQY
>TRBJ1-6|12|TRBV18
ASSPGRVNSPLH
>TRBJ2-6|15|TRBV9
ASSVATSASGANVLT
>TRBJ1-5|15|TRBV2
ASESGTGGVSNQPQH
>TRBJ1-2|12|TRBV6-5
ASSLTGGQDGYT
>TRBJ1-5|10|TRBV28
ASANGGRPQH
>TRBJ1-6|11|TRBV27
ASSYLTPGPLH
>TRBJ2-1|15|TRBV4-2
ASSPSQLAGIYNEQF
>TRBJ1-2|11|TRBV27
ASRAVVNYGYT
>TRBJ1-6|11|TRBV30
AWGTGMGSPLH
>TRBJ2-1|13|TRBV28
ASSLKGQHFNEQF
>TRBJ1-5|12|TRBV28
ASKSSRVHQPQH
>TRBJ2-7|13|TRBV3-1/TRBV3-2
ASSLDPFSGSEQY
>TRBJ2-2|11|TRBV5-1
ASSLTDTGELF
>TRBJ2-7|13|TRBV30
AWSRPQGVSNEQY
>TRBJ2-7|13|TRBV9
ASSVGRGQSYEQY
>TRBJ2-7|10|TRBV7-6
ASSPPVGEQY
>TRBJ1-2|12|TRBV27
ASSRGRSLDGYT
>TRBJ1-5|12|TRBV30
AWSVNVRGQPQH
>TRBJ2-3|12|TRBV29-1
SVETPGATDTQY
>TRBJ1-1|16|TRBV4-1
ASSQVLMDRGPNTEAF
>TRBJ2-7|12|TRBV3-1/TRBV3-2
ASSRDRGTYEQY
>TRBJ1-3|12|TRBV19
ASSLRAVGNTIY
>TRBJ2-7|15|TRBV7-8
ASSLGIPRQGIYEQY
>TRBJ2-5|15|TRBV4-1
ASSQVELAGSEETQY
>TRBJ2-2|13|TRBV9
ASSKDRAGTGELF
>TRBJ1-1|14|TRBV6-5
ASSYFSRVGGTEAF
>TRBJ2-6|17|TRBV19
ASKGSNGLFVSGANVLT
>TRBJ1-6|12|TRBV27
ASSSQGGNSPLH
>TRBJ2-3|12|TRBV5-1
ASSLDTGVDTQY
>TRBJ2-1|13|TRBV9
ASSPGGVVLNEQF
>TRBJ2-2|15|TRBV7-9
ASSPILLAANTGELF
>TRBJ1-4|14|TRBV19
ASSINHIATNEKLF
>TRBJ2-1|12|TRBV28
ASSLTGSYNEQF
>TRBJ1-2|12|TRBV3-1/TRBV3-2
ASSLQGIDYGYT
>TRBJ2-3|15|TRBV3-1/TRBV3-2
ASSQGRSGRSTDTQY
>TRBJ2-5|13|TRBV5-1
ASRPGLSGDLPQY
>TRBJ1-4|8|TRBV20-1
SAGREQWG
>TRBJ2-1|12|TRBV6-4
ASSDGTGVNEQF
>TRBJ1-2|14|TRBV18
ASSLTGTLPNYGYT
>TRBJ1-2|13|TRBV5-1
ASSLDRGYNYGYT
>TRBJ2-7|15|TRBV19
ASSRTSSGTSSYEQY
>TRBJ2-2|11|TRBV12-3/TRBV12-4
ASRLQGAGELF
>TRBJ1-5|15|TRBV7-2
ASSFYMSQGSNQPQH
>TRBJ1-4|15|TRBV7-8
ASSYITGRQPNEKLF
>TRBJ1-1|16|TRBV18
ASSPLVTGSGRFAEAF
>TRBJ2-7|13|TRBV27
ASPHHNSKPYEQY
>TRBJ1-1|14|TRBV28
ASSLTGGRLPDMAF
>TRBJ2-3|11|TRBV6-5
ASSYGAVDTQY
>TRBJ2-3|11|TRBV19
ASQGVAADTQY
>TRBJ1-2|10|TRBV7-3
ASSWAPGQIT
>TRBJ1-1|13|TRBV6-5
ATNPLGGPGTEAF
>TRBJ1-1|9|TRBV12-3/TRBV12-4
ASSPGSGAF
>TRBJ1-5|12|TRBV19
ASSIAVQNQPQH
>TRBJ2-1|11|TRBV7-8
ASSLLTYNEQF
>TRBJ2-7|11|TRBV30
AWSPGFRGEQY
>TRBJ2-7|12|TRBV28
ASSPRGRNYEQY